One T cell receptor (beta chain) is described in this entry. Its target is not known. These data originate in a study of shared clonotypes between healthy human individuals. CD8 cells classed as naive were CD45RO-negative and positively selected for CCR7, excluding terminally differentiated effector memory CD45RA+ cells. V trimming: 2 bases; J trimming: 7 bases; junction bases outside the gene matches: 9. This CDR3 has 16 residues. The V gene's germline CDR1 is MGHDK and CDR2 SYGVNS. Findings and caveats of the study: Some clonotypes were shared by all four sorted-subset donors, while others were not shared. The non-shared ones had lower generation probabilities than the shared ones.

Method: immunoSEQ multiplex PCR; TCRdb's copy keeps in-frame clones and lacks some. The data hold about 800,000 clones, with 96% observed a single time. The sequence was collected from a young man in good health. Sequencing was done on a sample of naive CD8+ T cells sorted from blood. The chain uses TRBV25-1 and TRBJ2-4; the match to TRBD2 covers 9 bases. Written as DNA, the CDR3 is TGTGCCAGCAGTGAAGCTGGCGGGAGGGCCGAGAACATTCAGTACTTC. As protein: CASSEAGGRAENIQYF. Using reference TRBV25-1 and TRBJ2-4 for the parts outside the CDR3, the full variable domain is EADIYQTPRYLVIGTGKKITLECSQTMGHDKMYWYQQDPGMELHLIHYSYGVNSTEKGDLSSESTVSRIRTEHFPLTLESARPSHTSQYLCASSEAGGRAENIQYFGAGTRLSVL.